A single sample is the source of the 32 T cell receptor beta chains below, sequenced in a study of beta chain features in type 1 diabetes (dated by TCRdb to about 2018). The library came from the immunoSEQ multiplex PCR assay. The entire amount of isolated RNA was reverse transcribed using the High Capacity cDNA Reverse Transcription Kit, so the sequenced TCRB transcripts were expressed ones. Entries here come from immuneACCESS through TCRdb and include only in-frame sequences with V and J called. Some clones fail to appear in such tables; in the studies checked, an unresolved V gene covers under half of the shortfall, and the cause of the remainder is unknown. Within this sample are under 900,000 clones, with 15% to 20% of them counted one time only. Clones ranked in the top ten supply around 0.02% of the sample. Sequencing was performed on naive CD4+ T cells from blood. What this sample's cell subset or site label stands for: true naive CD4+ T cells. The receptors were gathered from a woman in her late teens or twenties in good health.

The CDR3: CASSPGLHQPQHF. CDR3 coding DNA: TGCGCCAGCAGCCCGGGCCTTCATCAGCCCCAGCATTTT. The rearrangement links TRBV4-3 to TRBJ1-5; D unresolved. Germline V gene data show CDR1 as LGHNA and CDR2 as YSLEER. The CDR3 contains 13 residues. V lost 4 bases, J lost 5 bases, and 9 bases lay in between.

The table lists this clone with a few counts. The chain recombines TRBV7-8 with TRBJ2-4; 12 bases align to TRBD1. V lost 5 bases to trimming and J lost 8 bases; unmatched junction nucleotides: 13. The CDR3 totals 17 residues. CDR1 and CDR2 from the germline V gene are SGHVS and FQNEAQ. The CDR3 nucleotides are TGTGCCAGCAGCCCGGGACAGGGGGCGAGGGGGCGATACATTCAGTACTTC. Translating gives CASSPGQGARGRYIQYF.

This chain connects TRBV9 to TRBJ2-1, with D unresolved. The V gene's germline CDR1 is SGDLS and CDR2 YYNGEE. The CDR3 is made up of 15 amino acids. V was trimmed by 4 bases and J by 0 bases, leaving 11 bases between them. The CDR3 loop is CASSPRGDSYNEQFF. Here the CDR3 DNA reads TGTGCCAGCAGCCCTCGTGGGGACTCCTACAATGAGCAGTTCTTC.

This clone was found a few times. The V gene is TRBV29-1, the J gene TRBJ2-1; 9 bases are a match to TRBD2. CDR1 is SQVTM and CDR2 is ANQGSEA in the germline V gene. After removal of 8 bases from V and 2 bases from J, the junction contained 7 bases not matched to a gene. This CDR3 has 14 amino acids. In DNA form, the CDR3 reads TGCAGCATCATAGCGGGAGTTCCCTACAATGAGCAGTTCTTC. As protein: CSIIAGVPYNEQFF.

This clone was picked up a small number of times. The chain recombines TRBV7-2 with TRBJ1-5; D perhaps matches TRBD1 (6 bases). This CDR3 contains 13 residues. The germline V gene encodes CDR1 SGHTA and CDR2 FQGNSA. V lost 4 bases, J lost 10 bases, and 14 bases lay in between. CDR3 coding DNA: TGTGCCAGCAGCTGGGCCCAGGGGAATCCCCAGCATTTT. The encoded protein is CASSWAQGNPQHF. The full variable domain, with the rest looked up from reference TRBV7-2 and TRBJ1-5, is GAGVSQSPSNKVTEKGKDVELRCDPISGHTALYWYRQSLGQGLEFLIYFQGNSAPDKSGLPSDRFSAERTGGSVSTLTIQRTQQEDSAVYLCASSWAQGNPQHFGDGTRLSIL.

This clone was seen only a few times. Other nucleotide sequences from this sample produce the same CDR3. This chain links TRBV28 with TRBJ1-2; D is unclear. The germline gives CDR1 MDHEN, CDR2 SYDVKM. Deletions cut 5 bases from V and 6 bases from J, with 10 bases between. CDR3 length equals 12 residues. As DNA, the CDR3 is TGTGCCAGCAGTAGCCGGACGGATGGCTACACCTTC. Amino acids: CASSSRTDGYTF.

Regarding this clone: Distinct nucleotide sequences in the sample also encode this CDR3. V and J are TRBV2 and TRBJ1-2, with D unresolved. V was clipped by 2 bases and J by 2 bases, with 6 bases between them. The germline V gene has CDR1 SNHLY and CDR2 FYNNEI. There are 13 residues in the CDR3. The CDR3 region has the DNA TGTGCCAGCAGTGAAACAGAGAACTATGGCTACACCTTC. Protein sequence: CASSETENYGYTF. The complete variable domain, with remaining parts taken from reference TRBV2 and TRBJ1-2, reads EPEVTQTPSHQVTQMGQEVILRCVPISNHLYFYWYRQILGQKVEFLVSFYNNEISEKSEIFDDQFSVERPDGSNFTLKIRSTKLEDSAMYFCASSETENYGYTFGSGTRLTVV.

The chain joins TRBV19 to TRBJ2-7; D possibly matches TRBD1 or TRBD2 (5 bases each). The CDR3 extends over 14 amino acids. V was shortened by 8 bases and J by 0 bases, with 14 bases between the two germline ends. Germline V gene sequence: CDR1 LNHDA, CDR2 SQIVND (reference sequence). Here the CDR3 reads CASAAGTDSYEQYF. CDR3 sequence (DNA): TGTGCCAGTGCGGCCGGGACGGACTCCTACGAGCAGTACTTC. Full variable domain (rest looked up from reference TRBV19 and TRBJ2-7): DGGITQSPKYLFRKEGQNVTLSCEQNLNHDAMYWYRQDPGQGLRLIYYSQIVNDFQKGDIAEGYSVSREKKESFPLTVTSAQKNPTAFYLCASAAGTDSYEQYFGPGTRLTVT.

In its sample, this clone was seen a few times. The rearrangement links TRBV9 to TRBJ1-1; D call uncertain. Germline lookup yields CDR1 SGDLS and CDR2 YYNGEE. The CDR3 runs to 14 residues. The V and J ends lost 0 bases and 0 bases respectively, with 6 bases between them. The CDR3 sequence is CASSVGSLNTEAFF. The DNA for the CDR3 is TGTGCCAGCAGCGTAGGCAGTCTGAACACTGAAGCTTTCTTT. Together with reference TRBV9 and TRBJ1-1, the CDR3 gives the full variable domain: DSGVTQTPKHLITATGQRVTLRCSPRSGDLSVYWYQQSLDQGLQFLIQYYNGEERAKGNILERFSAQQFPDLHSELNLSSLELGDSALYFCASSVGSLNTEAFFGQGTRLTVV.

The V gene is TRBV10-3, the J gene TRBJ1-2, with 7 bases that match TRBD1. Germline CDR1 reads ENHRY; CDR2 reads SYGVKD. The CDR3 consists of 13 residues. Losses at the gene ends were 5 bases for V and 2 bases for J; bases not matched to a gene: 2. The CDR3 loop is CAISRDSNYGYTF. The CDR3, as DNA: TGTGCCATCAGTAGGGACAGCAACTATGGCTACACCTTC.

This clone was counted only a few times. This chain connects TRBV7-6 to TRBJ2-2, with 10 positions matching TRBD2. The CDR3 runs to 17 residues. J lost 4 bases, V lost 0 bases, and 5 bases had no gene match. Germline assignment: CDR1 SGHVS and CDR2 FNYEAQ. The CDR3 sequence is CASSLALAGASTGELFF. For the CDR3, the DNA is TGTGCCAGCAGCTTAGCTCTAGCGGGAGCAAGCACCGGGGAGCTGTTTTTT.

This clone was seen more than once but under ten times. The sample holds other DNA sequences that translate to the same CDR3. The chain employs TRBV5-1 and TRBJ1-5; possible D gene TRBD1, 5 bases. Germline CDR1 is SGHRS and CDR2 is YFSETQ. The CDR3 is 14 amino acids. Trimming cost V 0 bases and J 5 bases, with 9 bases left between them. The CDR3 spells CASSLGQGDQPQHF. The CDR3 DNA reads as TGCGCCAGCAGCTTGGGTCAGGGTGATCAGCCCCAGCATTTT.

V usage is TRBV28 and J usage is TRBJ2-1; possible D gene TRBD2, 5 bases. This CDR3 is built from 15 residues. Trimming removed 3 bases from V and 8 bases from J, with 17 bases in between. The germline V gene has CDR1 MDHEN and CDR2 SYDVKM. CDR3 amino acids: CASSFTGMTIDEQFF. The CDR3 coding sequence is TGTGCCAGCAGTTTCACCGGGATGACGATCGATGAGCAGTTCTTC.

This chain connects TRBV2 to TRBJ1-2; D possibly corresponds to TRBD1 (6 bases). CDR1 is SNHLY, CDR2 FYNNEI, per germline. This CDR3 contains 13 residues. The V end lost 5 bases, the J end lost 4 bases, and 11 bases lay between the germline ends. The CDR3 sequence is CASSSGAPYGYTF. CDR3 nucleotides: TGTGCCAGCAGTTCAGGGGCCCCCTATGGCTACACCTTC.

As for this clone: This same CDR3 is encoded by further DNA sequences in the sample. The rearrangement joins TRBV9 to TRBJ2-7; D ambiguous. V was clipped by 0 bases and J by 4 bases, with 11 bases between them. Germline V lookup: CDR1 SGDLS, CDR2 YYNGEE. The length of the CDR3 is 14 residues. Here the CDR3 reads CASSVAATPYEQYF. The CDR3 DNA follows: TGTGCCAGCAGCGTAGCGGCTACCCCTTACGAGCAGTACTTC.

The CDR3 DNA follows: TGTGCCAGCGGTAGAACAGACTCCAGAGAGACCCAGTACTTC. This codes for CASGRTDSRETQYF. The chain recombines TRBV7-2 with TRBJ2-5; D is uncertain. The V gene's germline CDR1 is SGHTA and CDR2 FQGNSA. V shed 8 bases and J shed 4 bases, with 17 bases lying between them. This CDR3 is 14 amino acids long.

This clone was recorded a few times. The rearrangement joins TRBV7-2 to TRBJ2-1, with TRBD1 matching 8 bases. With 6 bases clipped from V and 9 bases from J, the junction kept 10 bases outside the gene matches. The CDR3 is 14 amino acids. Germline V gene data show CDR1 as SGHTA and CDR2 as FQGNSA. The CDR3 spells CASRPGQGIGEQFF. CDR3 bases: TGTGCCAGCAGACCTGGACAGGGTATCGGTGAGCAGTTCTTC.

The chain employs TRBV28 and TRBJ1-2; D not resolved. This CDR3 spans 14 amino acids. Germline V lookup: CDR1 MDHEN, CDR2 SYDVKM. Deletions cut 4 bases from V and 4 bases from J, with 13 bases between. The DNA of the CDR3 is TGTGCCAGCAGTTACCTCTCGAGGCTCTATGGCTACACCTTC. It yields the protein CASSYLSRLYGYTF.

This rearrangement joins TRBV5-1 to TRBJ2-7, with 11 bases lining up with TRBD2. CDR1 and CDR2 (germline): SGHRS, YFSETQ. The CDR3 is 14 amino acids. Unmatched junction bases numbered 7, after V lost 5 bases and J lost 6 bases. The CDR3 coding sequence is TGCGCCAGCAGTGACTTAGCGGGAGGGGGCGAGCAGTACTTC. This codes for CASSDLAGGGEQYF.

V and J are TRBV7-8 and TRBJ2-5; perhaps TRBD2 as D (5 bases). Germline CDR1 is SGHVS and CDR2 is FQNEAQ. The CDR3 runs to 16 residues. V lost 1 base and J lost 4, with 16 bases in between. The CDR3 nucleotides are TGTGCCAGCAGCTTAGGGTTTACGGGAATGGGAGAGACCCAGTACTTC. Amino acid sequence: CASSLGFTGMGETQYF.

The J gene is TRBJ2-5, the V gene TRBV4-1; D tentatively fits TRBD1 or TRBD2 (5 bases each). CDR3 length: 15 residues. The ends were cut back, 4 bases at V and 3 bases at J, with 15 bases in the middle. The germline CDR1 and CDR2 sequences are MGHRA and YSYEKL. The CDR3 spells CASSLGTGQEETQYF. The CDR3 DNA follows: TGCGCCAGCAGCCTGGGGACGGGCCAAGAAGAGACCCAGTACTTC.

The chain carries TRBV6-5 and TRBJ2-3; 12 positions match TRBD2. V trimming: 8 bases; J trimming: 6 bases; junction bases outside the gene matches: 9. CDR3 length: 15 amino acids. CDR1 MNHEY and CDR2 SVGAGI come from the germline V gene. The DNA for the CDR3 is TGTGCCAGCGCAAGTCTAGCGGGAGGGTATGATACGCAGTATTTT. Translating gives CASASLAGGYDTQYF.

Concerning this clone itself: The sample holds other DNA sequences that translate to the same CDR3. The CDR3 coding sequence is TGTGCCAGCAGCTTAGTCGCAGGGGGTAGGGAGACCCAGTACTTC. It is translated as CASSLVAGGRETQYF. The V and J genes are TRBV7-3 and TRBJ2-5; 7 positions agree with TRBD1. The CDR3 runs to 15 residues. CDR1 and CDR2 from the germline V gene are SGHTA and FQGTGA. V lost 2 bases and J lost 5; bases outside the gene matches: 8.

This clone was seen only a few times. The rearrangement joins TRBV10-1 to TRBJ2-7; maybe TRBD1 (5 bases). Between the trimmed V and J ends, which lost 7 bases and 5 bases, there was a span of 24 bases. The germline CDR1 and CDR2 sequences are WNHNN and SYGVQD (reference sequence). The CDR3 is made up of 16 amino acids. CDR3 region: CASKSWTTYFFDEQYF. CDR3 nucleotide sequence: TGCGCCAGCAAATCCTGGACAACCTATTTCTTCGACGAGCAGTACTTC.

The V and J genes are TRBV2 and TRBJ2-1; D is undetermined. The CDR3 totals 13 residues. Trimming took 3 bases from V and 6 from J, leaving 9 bases between them. Looked up from germline, CDR1 is SNHLY and CDR2 is FYNNEI. The CDR3 nucleotides are TGTGCCAGCAGTGAGGTTAGCTCCAATGAGCAGTTCTTC. It is translated as CASSEVSSNEQFF.

This clone turned up a few times. The V call is TRBV29-1, the J call TRBJ2-3; TRBD1 matches 9 bases. V gave up 2 bases and J gave up 3 bases; unmatched junction bases: 12. Looked up from germline, CDR1 is SQVTM and CDR2 is ANQGSEA. The CDR3 runs 17 residues. This chain's CDR3 is CSVELGQGIFSTDTQYF. The CDR3 nucleotides read TGCAGCGTTGAACTAGGACAGGGGATATTTTCAACAGATACGCAGTATTTT.

This clone was detected a few times. The chain has TRBV7-9 and TRBJ2-3, with D perhaps matching TRBD2 (6 bases). Trimming removed 1 base from V and 0 bases from J, with 20 bases in between. CDR3 size: 19 residues. The V gene's germline CDR1 is SEHNR and CDR2 FQNEAQ (reference sequence). In DNA, the CDR3 is TGTGCCAGCAGCTTAGACTTTGCGGCGGGAAGGCTCAGCACAGATACGCAGTATTTT. Protein product: CASSLDFAAGRLSTDTQYF.

This clone was seen a few times. V gene TRBV28 combines with J gene TRBJ2-5; 7 positions agree with TRBD1. Germline CDR1 MDHEN, CDR2 SYDVKM. The CDR3 is 16 residues long. V dropped 1 base and J dropped 4; count of bases not matched to a gene: 9. The CDR3 region is CASSLLFRQGGETQYF. CDR3 sequence (DNA): TGTGCCAGCAGTTTATTGTTTAGACAGGGCGGAGAGACCCAGTACTTC.

This chain uses TRBV28 with TRBJ1-1; D is unresolved. The CDR3 spans 13 residues. The V gene lost 1 base and the J gene lost 1 base, with 4 bases spanning the gap. In germline, CDR1 is MDHEN, CDR2 SYDVKM. The CDR3 nucleotides are TGTGCCAGCAGTTTATTAAAGAACACTGAAGCTTTCTTT. Amino acid sequence: CASSLLKNTEAFF.

The rearrangement links TRBV5-5 to TRBJ2-7, with D perhaps TRBD1 (6 bases). The germline gives CDR1 SGHKS, CDR2 YYEKEE (reference sequence). The CDR3 totals 15 residues. Deletions cut 1 base from V and 3 bases from J, with 14 bases between. CDR3: CASSLLVQGFYEQYF. Written as DNA, the CDR3 is TGTGCCAGCAGCTTGTTGGTCCAGGGGTTCTACGAGCAGTACTTC.

This clone has just a few counts. This sample includes further DNA sequences coding for the same CDR3. The chain carries TRBV28 and TRBJ1-2, with 7 bases that match TRBD1. The CDR3 covers 12 residues. The ends lost 4 bases at V and 5 bases at J; junction bases unmatched: 1. The germline gives CDR1 MDHEN, CDR2 SYDVKM. The chain's CDR3 is CASSSQGYGYTF. The CDR3, as DNA: TGTGCCAGCAGTTCACAGGGGTATGGCTACACCTTC.

The chain joins TRBV10-3 to TRBJ2-5; 8 nucleotides match TRBD1. CDR3 length equals 13 residues. Trimming took 6 bases from V and 13 from J; bases not matched to a gene: 13. The germline CDR1 and CDR2 sequences are ENHRY and SYGVKD. The DNA for the CDR3 is TGTGCCATCAGCGACGAGCCCCGACAGGGGCGGTACTTC. It is translated as CAISDEPRQGRYF.